These T cell receptor beta chains were read from a single sample in a study of post-analysis software for immune sequencing data. TCRdb re-called the PCR reads with MiXCR, one entry per CDR3 protein. This table has roughly 670,000 distinct CDR3 sequences, 59% appearing once. The specimen was blood. The receptor set was obtained from a girl aged 2 to 9 with multiple sclerosis. CDR3s include the opening cysteine and the closing phenylalanine or tryptophan.

14,TRBV12-3/TRBV12-4,CASSLGTAIYEQYF
17,TRBV5-1,CASIIGLAGHLDGELFF
13,TRBV25-1,CASSEWGAYEQYF
15,TRBV24-1,CATSDRTGGCNEQFF
13,TRBV7-9,CASNGYRIDEQFF
15,TRBV15,CATRTRQGLDNEQFF
11,TRBV6-2/TRBV6-3,CASSYMETQYF
13,TRBV6-2/TRBV6-3,CASSGISSYEQYF
16,TRBV6-5,CASSSPSGGRRYEQYF
13,TRBV7-2,CASSSGPKKTQYF
13,TRBV11-2,CASSFMARDTQYF
11,TRBV29-1,CSARGTLEQYF
13,TRBV5-6,CASSGQGSNGYTF
14,TRBV5-1,CASTGPGSTDTQYF
10,TRBV12-3/TRBV12-4,CASSFRGYTF
12,TRBV3-1,CASSTPDLGYTF
16,TRBV6-7,CASSYSGGSRSYEQYF
14,TRBV20-1,CSASRGTSYNEQFF
16,TRBV4-1,CASSHVSGQGAGGYTF
14,TRBV10-3,CAISDQTRDNEQFF
15,TRBV27,CASSLGSPLYDEQFF
16,TRBV5-1,CASSRTGTAAKNIQYF
14,TRBV5-1,CASSFQGVQETQYF
16,TRBV12-3/TRBV12-4,CASSLRAAPRGNEQYF
14,TRBV15,CATSSSGTPDTQYF
12,TRBV29-1,CSVVQGMGGYTF